One sample yielded the 20 T cell receptor beta chains listed below, sequenced in a study of Ad26.COV2.S vaccination and SARS-CoV-2 variants. Treatment: roughly 20 received Ad26.COV2.S at low or high dose, single or two shots; 5 received placebo; per-sample allocation not given. Repertoires come from day 63 after the first vaccine or placebo injection. Data came from immunoSEQ multiplex PCR; TCRdb stores just in-frame clones and leaves some out. The table includes about 240,000 clones, 88% detected once. The sample here was peripheral blood, taken in a trial of Ad26.COV2.S vaccine versus placebo. Source of these receptors: a person aged 18-60 years who received the Ad26.COV2.S COVID-19 vaccine or a placebo.

The chain employs TRBV21-1 and TRBJ2-4. TRBV21-1 is listed as a pseudogene. The CDR3 spans 17 residues. The CDR3 region has the DNA TGTGCCAGCAGCAAAAAATCTAGGGTACATGTCGAAAACATTCAGTACTTC. Translating gives CASSKKSRVHVENIQYF.

The gene calls are TRBV4-2 and TRBJ2-5, with TRBD1 matching 10 bases. CDR1 and CDR2 from the germline V gene are LGHNA and YNFKEQ. This CDR3 comprises 18 residues. The junction had 16 bases not matched to a gene; V was cut back by 4 bases and J by 5 bases. The chain's CDR3 is CASSPQTPGQGVYETQYF. Here the CDR3 DNA reads TGTGCCAGCAGCCCCCAAACCCCCGGACAGGGGGTTTACGAGACCCAGTACTTC.

The rearrangement joins TRBV18 to TRBJ1-1, with no clear D. V was trimmed by 3 bases and J by 5 bases, leaving 22 bases between them. The CDR3 has 17 residues. CDR1 and CDR2 (germline): KGHSH, LQKENI. This chain's CDR3 is CASSPIGVGGPKTEAFF. The CDR3 DNA is TGTGCCAGCTCACCTATAGGAGTCGGAGGTCCGAAGACTGAAGCTTTCTTT.

V usage is TRBV28 and J usage is TRBJ2-7; 10 nucleotides line up with TRBD1. V gave up 5 bases and J gave up 0 bases; unmatched junction bases: 10. The length of the CDR3 is 17 residues. In germline, CDR1 is MDHEN, CDR2 SYDVKM. The CDR3 nucleotides read TGTGCCAGCAGTATCCGACAGGGGGCTGGCGGCTCCTACGAGCAGTACTTC. This encodes CASSIRQGAGGSYEQYF.

The V call is TRBV5-1, the J call TRBJ2-1; D may correspond to TRBD1 or TRBD2 (5 bases each). The germline V and J ends were trimmed by 2 bases and 0 bases, with 9 bases remaining between them. Germline V gene sequence: CDR1 SGHRS, CDR2 YFSETQ. This CDR3 spans 15 amino acids. The CDR3 spells CASSLGDASYNEQFF. CDR3 coding DNA: TGCGCCAGCAGCTTAGGGGACGCCTCCTACAATGAGCAGTTCTTC.

This chain links TRBV19 with TRBJ1-3, with D hard to call. The CDR3 covers 15 residues. CDR1 is LNHDA, CDR2 SQIVND, per germline (reference sequence). V lost 3 bases and J lost 0, with 9 bases in between. CDR3 protein: CASSIPRVSGNTIYF. DNA for the CDR3: TGTGCCAGTAGTATCCCACGGGTCTCTGGAAACACCATATATTTT.

The chain employs TRBV12-5 and TRBJ2-1, with TRBD1 as a possible D gene (5 bases). Germline lookup yields CDR1 LGHNT and CDR2 FRNRAP. There are 13 residues in the CDR3. V was cut by 3 bases and J by 5 bases, with 8 bases left in between. The CDR3 is CASGFAGHNEQFF. As DNA, the CDR3 is TGTGCTAGTGGTTTTGCAGGGCACAATGAGCAGTTCTTC.

This chain's CDR3 is CASSFGVSYEQYF. CDR3 DNA sequence: TGTGCCAGCAGCTTCGGGGTTTCCTACGAGCAGTACTTC. This rearrangement joins TRBV7-6 to TRBJ2-7; TRBD2 might be the D (5 bases). Trimming cost V 3 bases and J 1 base, with 7 bases left between them. The CDR3 runs to 13 residues. Per the germline V gene, CDR1 is SGHVS and CDR2 is FNYEAQ.

This clone was observed once. The gene calls are TRBV28 and TRBJ1-1, with TRBD1 identical over 11 bases. The trim removed 6 bases at V and 4 bases at J, leaving 16 bases unmatched. Per the germline V gene, CDR1 is MDHEN and CDR2 is SYDVKM. There are 18 residues in the CDR3. CDR3 in DNA: TGTGCCAGCAGCCGGGGCCTCCGGTGGGGACAGGGGGGCACTGAAGCTTTCTTT. Translated: CASSRGLRWGQGGTEAFF.

V and J are TRBV6-2 or TRBV6-3 and TRBJ2-5, with 8 bases identical to TRBD2. V was pared by 5 bases and J by 0 bases, with 8 bases of the junction left unmatched. The CDR3 is 16 amino acids. Germline values: CDR1 MNHEY, CDR2 SVGEGT. CDR3 loop: CASSPGLATYQETQYF. The DNA of the CDR3 is TGTGCCAGCAGTCCCGGACTAGCTACTTACCAAGAGACCCAGTACTTC.

This clone was found a few times. This chain joins TRBV30 and TRBJ1-6; 8 bases are shared with TRBD1. Unmatched junction bases numbered 10, after V lost 0 bases and J lost 9 bases. Germline assignment: CDR1 GTSNPN and CDR2 SVGIG (reference sequence). The CDR3 consists of 16 residues. This chain's CDR3 is CAWSVLYPDRVSPLHF. Here the CDR3 DNA reads TGTGCCTGGAGTGTACTTTATCCGGACAGGGTTTCACCCCTCCACTTT. The whole variable domain, remainder taken from reference TRBV30 and TRBJ1-6, is SQTIHQWPATLVQPVGSPLSLECTVEGTSNPNLYWYRQAAGRGLQLLFYSVGIGQISSEVPQNLSASRPQDRQFILSSKKLLLSDSGFYLCAWSVLYPDRVSPLHFGNGTRLTVT.

This clone was detected a few times. The V call is TRBV2, the J call TRBJ1-2; D ambiguous. The CDR3 has 18 amino acids. V was clipped by 3 bases and J by 0 bases, with 20 bases between them. Germline loops: CDR1 SNHLY, CDR2 FYNNEI. The CDR3 loop reads CASSDPQMRGGSNYGYTF. CDR3 bases: TGTGCCAGCAGTGATCCCCAGATGCGAGGTGGCTCTAACTATGGCTACACCTTC.

This CDR3 is CASSSSGSIYNEQFF. In DNA, the CDR3 is TGTGCCAGCAGCTCCTCCGGGTCCATCTACAATGAGCAGTTCTTC. The J gene is TRBJ2-1, the V gene TRBV5-4; D not certain. This CDR3 is 15 amino acids long. The germline V gene has CDR1 SGHNT and CDR2 YYREEE (reference sequence). With 3 bases removed from V and 3 bases from J, the gap between germline ends came to 13 bases.

CDR3 DNA: TGCGCCAGCAGCTTGGACGGGGGATCCTACGAGCAGTACTTC. As protein: CASSLDGGSYEQYF. The chain is built from TRBV5-1 and TRBJ2-7; a weak D match, TRBD2 (6 bases). This CDR3 spans 14 amino acids. V was trimmed by 0 bases and J by 1 base, leaving 8 bases between them. Germline CDR1 reads SGHRS; CDR2 reads YFSETQ.

The chain couples TRBV19 to TRBJ2-5, with D perhaps being TRBD1 or TRBD2 (6 bases each). V lost 9 bases, J lost 7 bases, and 18 bases lay in between. The CDR3 is 13 residues long. CDR1 and CDR2 from the germline V gene are LNHDA and SQIVND (reference sequence). This CDR3 is CASSGGRRGTQYF. Here the CDR3 DNA reads TGTGCCAGCTCCGGGGGCCGACGGGGGACCCAGTACTTC.

This clone was seen a few times. V gene TRBV20-1 combines with J gene TRBJ1-6; D not certain. CDR3 length: 11 amino acids. Germline V CDR1 and CDR2: DFQATT, SNEGSKA (reference sequence). Trimming stripped 3 bases from V and 8 bases from J, with 5 bases between. The CDR3 is CSASWDSPLHF. CDR3 DNA: TGCAGTGCTAGTTGGGATTCACCCCTCCACTTT.

This clone was seen ten or more times. CDR3 residues: CASSSALGPNTDTQYF. DNA for the CDR3: TGCGCCAGCAGCTCAGCCCTAGGCCCTAACACAGATACGCAGTATTTT. This chain joins TRBV5-1 and TRBJ2-3; unclear D gene. Trimming left V 3 bases short and J 2 bases short, with 16 bases between. Germline lookup yields CDR1 SGHRS and CDR2 YFSETQ. The CDR3 extends over 16 amino acids.

This clone was seen once. This chain connects TRBV13 to TRBJ2-1, with 8 bases matching TRBD2. CDR1 and CDR2 from the germline V gene are PRHDT and FYEKMQ (reference sequence). This CDR3 is 15 amino acids long. Trimming cost V 5 bases and J 2 bases; bases outside gene matches: 5. The CDR3 here is CASSRGGMAYNEQFF. CDR3 bases: TGTGCCAGCAGCCGGGGGGGAATGGCCTACAATGAGCAGTTCTTC.

The chain recombines TRBV5-8 with TRBJ1-6; D gene unclear. Germline CDR1 reads SGHTS; CDR2 reads YDEGEE. The CDR3 runs 13 residues. V was trimmed by 0 bases and J by 8 bases, leaving 6 bases between them. The CDR3 region is CASSLEGYSPLHF. CDR3 nucleotide sequence: TGTGCCAGCAGCTTGGAGGGTTATTCACCCCTCCACTTT.

This clone occurred a few times. This sequence joins TRBV7-3 and TRBJ2-3; possibly TRBD1 or TRBD2 for D (5 bases each). CDR3 length: 14 residues. Germline values: CDR1 SGHTA, CDR2 FQGTGA. V shed 0 bases and J shed 1 base, with 5 bases lying between them. The CDR3 coding sequence is TGTGCCAGCAGCTTAACGGGGGGCACAGATACGCAGTATTTT. Protein product: CASSLTGGTDTQYF.